This TCR beta chain was obtained from a study of shared clonotypes between healthy human individuals. This clone was observed a few times. Combining CD45RO+ cells with CCR7-negative CD45RA+ TemRA cells gave CD8 memory. This CDR3 is 12 amino acids long. The germline V gene has CDR1 SQVTM and CDR2 ANQGSEA. The V gene lost 7 bases and the J gene lost 7 bases, with 16 bases spanning the gap. The protocol was immunoSEQ multiplex PCR, while the TCRdb copy is restricted to in-frame clones and leaves out a portion. The sample consists of about 690,000 clones, around 91% of them appearing once. Source material: memory CD8+ T cells from PBMCs. Stated subset: CD45RO+ cells pooled with CCR7-negative TemRA cells. The rearrangement links TRBV29-1 to TRBJ1-1, with D possibly being TRBD1 (5 bases). The TCR sequence derives from a man younger than 30 in good health. Some clones in this sample may be carry-over from other donors' samples. The CDR3 coding sequence is TGCAGCGCCCACGAGGGGTGGTTTGAAGCTTTCTTT. It is translated as CSAHEGWFEAFF.